The rows below give T cell receptor beta chains drawn from one sample of a study of T-cell memory formation after mild COVID-19. TCRdb processed the 5' RACE reads anew with MiXCR; each CDR3 protein has one entry. The sample lists almost 550,000 distinct CDR3 sequences; approximately 20% were seen once. Sequencing used PBMCs or a T cell subset sorted from them (not recorded which). All receptors come from an adult woman who had mild COVID-19 (a few samples of this study predate the infection). Cell type and time point are not known. CDR3s include the opening cysteine and the closing phenylalanine or tryptophan. D genes are given only for firm matches. Rows give clone size only sometimes, using once, few, many, or a class for an expanded clone.

>TRBJ2-3|TRBV12-3/TRBV12-4|TRBD2|few
CASSTSGDGTDTQYF
TGTGCCAGCAGTACTAGCGGGGACGGCACAGATACGCAGTATTTT
>TRBJ2-1|TRBV2|TRBD1|-
CASSETGGSYNEQFF
TGTGCCAGCAGTGAAACAGGGGGCTCGTACAATGAGCAGTTCTTC
>TRBJ2-1|TRBV7-2|TRBD2|few
CASSLGTSGSLSYNEQFF
TGTGCCAGCAGCCTCGGGACTAGCGGGAGCCTCTCCTACAATGAGCAGTTCTTC
>TRBJ2-5|TRBV5-1|TRBD1|-
CASSVRGQGGSETQYF
TGCGCCAGCAGCGTCCGGGGACAGGGAGGATCAGAGACCCAGTACTTC
>TRBJ1-2|TRBV6-6|-|many
CASSTPGPVNYGYTF
TGTGCCAGCAGCACCCCGGGACCCGTTAACTATGGCTACACCTTC
>TRBJ1-2|TRBV6-6|-|-
CASALPTKYGYTF
TGTGCCAGCGCGCTCCCAACAAAGTATGGCTACACCTTC
>TRBJ2-1|TRBV11-2|TRBD2|-
CASSPGLAGFSYNEQFF
TGTGCCAGCAGCCCGGGACTAGCGGGATTCTCCTACAATGAGCAGTTCTTC
>TRBJ2-4|TRBV24-1|-|-
CATSDQGYGNIQYF
TGTGCCACCAGTGACCAGGGGTATGGAAACATTCAGTACTTC
>TRBJ2-1|TRBV20-1|TRBD1|few
CSARDRGMHEQFF
TGCAGTGCGCGGGACAGGGGGATGCATGAGCAGTTCTTC
>TRBJ1-4|TRBV12-3/TRBV12-4|TRBD1|few
CAIRQGEAEKLFF
TGTGCCATTCGACAGGGGGAGGCTGAAAAACTGTTTTTT
>TRBJ2-5|TRBV11-3|TRBD1|-
CASSFPGGTQYF
TGTGCCAGCAGCTTTCCAGGGGGGACCCAGTACTTC
>TRBJ2-7|TRBV12-3/TRBV12-4|-|few
CASSFSWAQPGFWYEQYF
TGTGCCAGCAGTTTTTCTTGGGCGCAGCCAGGGTTCTGGTACGAGCAGTACTTC
>TRBJ2-5|TRBV7-9|TRBD2|-
CASRDGLGETQYF
TGTGCCAGCAGGGACGGACTAGGAGAGACCCAGTACTTC
>TRBJ2-1|TRBV20-1|TRBD2|few
CSAKSPGLAGSSYNEQFF
TGCAGTGCTAAGTCTCCGGGACTAGCGGGAAGCTCCTACAATGAGCAGTTCTTC
>TRBJ2-7|TRBV10-3|-|few
CAIRRDVDICEQYF
TGTGCCATCAGACGGGACGTGGATATCTGCGAGCAGTACTTC
>TRBJ2-5|TRBV18|-|few
CASSLNPRGAETQYF
TGTGCCAGCTCACTTAACCCCAGGGGAGCAGAGACCCAGTACTTC
>TRBJ2-3|TRBV9|TRBD2|few
CASSVGRMAGGFTDTQYF
TGTGCCAGCAGCGTAGGACGAATGGCGGGGGGTTTCACAGATACGCAGTATTTT
>TRBJ2-1|TRBV24-1|-|-
CATSPGGSASYNEQFF
TGTGCCACCAGTCCAGGGGGGAGTGCGTCCTACAATGAGCAGTTCTTC
>TRBJ1-3|TRBV6-5|-|-
CASSYQTDLDTIYF
TGTGCCAGCAGTTACCAGACGGACCTAGACACCATATATTTT
>TRBJ2-1|TRBV7-9|-|few
CASGNQVSYNEQFF
TGTGCCAGCGGAAATCAGGTCTCCTACAATGAGCAGTTCTTC
>TRBJ2-1|TRBV7-2|TRBD2|few
CASSTTSGSIWDEQFF
TGTGCCAGCAGCACGACTAGCGGGAGTATTTGGGATGAGCAGTTCTTC
>TRBJ2-4|TRBV4-1|TRBD2|-
CASSQSGLAATRPKNIQYF
TGCGCCAGCAGCCAGTCGGGACTAGCCGCGACCCGGCCCAAAAACATTCAGTACTTC
>TRBJ1-2|TRBV18|TRBD1|-
CASSPTGTAITNYGYTF
TGTGCCAGCTCACCAACGGGGACAGCGATAACTAACTATGGCTACACCTTC
>TRBJ1-2|TRBV20-1|TRBD1|-
CSARDDRQGDYGYTF
TGCAGTGCTAGAGATGATAGACAGGGAGACTATGGCTACACCTTC
>TRBJ2-3|TRBV18|TRBD2|few
CASSPQGLVTDTQYF
TGTGCCAGCTCACCCCAGGGACTAGTCACAGATACGCAGTATTTT
>TRBJ1-3|TRBV20-1|-|few
CSARKPDGNTIYF
TGCAGTGCTAGAAAGCCTGACGGAAACACCATATATTTT
>TRBJ2-3|TRBV12-3/TRBV12-4|TRBD1|-
CASSAGTGQTDTQYF
TGTGCCAGCAGTGCCGGGACAGGGCAGACAGATACGCAGTATTTT
>TRBJ2-5|TRBV24-1|-|-
CATSDLPLETQYF
TGTGCCACCAGTGATTTGCCCCTAGAGACCCAGTACTTC
>TRBJ2-6|TRBV12-3/TRBV12-4|-|-
CASSSGISGANVLTF
TGTGCCAGCAGTTCAGGAATCTCTGGGGCCAACGTCCTGACTTTC
>TRBJ1-2|TRBV10-2|TRBD1|-
CASSGTGTGMKGYTF
TGCGCCAGCAGTGGCACCGGGACAGGGATGAAGGGCTACACCTTC
>TRBJ2-1|TRBV4-2|TRBD1|-
CASSQAWDRRNEQFF
TGTGCCAGCAGCCAAGCGTGGGACAGACGCAATGAGCAGTTCTTC
>TRBJ2-2|TRBV4-2|TRBD2|few
CASSQDQRLAGESGELFF
TGTGCCAGCAGCCAAGATCAGAGACTAGCGGGAGAAAGCGGGGAGCTGTTTTTT
>TRBJ1-1|TRBV25-1|-|-
CASSEYGGPATEAFF
TGTGCCAGCAGTGAATATGGGGGCCCCGCTACTGAAGCTTTCTTT
>TRBJ2-1|TRBV10-3|TRBD2|-
CAISEVAGNYNEQFF
TGTGCCATCAGTGAGGTAGCGGGAAACTACAATGAGCAGTTCTTC
>TRBJ2-2|TRBV29-1|-|few
CSVNTPRFGGELFF
TGCAGTGTTAACACCCCCCGATTTGGCGGGGAGCTGTTTTTT
>TRBJ1-5|TRBV11-2|-|-
CASSLHSVQPQHF
TGTGCCAGCAGCTTACATTCCGTTCAGCCCCAGCATTTT
>TRBJ2-1|TRBV7-6|-|-
CASSLAGQAGQFF
TGTGCCAGCAGCTTAGCTGGGCAGGCAGGGCAGTTCTTC
>TRBJ1-1|TRBV5-1|TRBD1|once
CASSTETGGNTEAFF
TGCGCCAGCAGTACCGAAACAGGGGGTAACACTGAAGCTTTCTTT
>TRBJ2-2|TRBV20-1|TRBD2|few
CSAGLAGYAGELFF
TGCAGTGCCGGACTAGCGGGATATGCCGGGGAGCTGTTTTTT
>TRBJ2-1|TRBV7-8|-|-
CASSSGPNIGGEFF
TGTGCCAGCAGCTCAGGACCTAACATAGGAGGGGAGTTCTTC
>TRBJ2-5|TRBV4-1|-|-
CASSQDEKREETQYF
TGCGCCAGCAGCCAAGATGAGAAGCGGGAAGAGACCCAGTACTTC
>TRBJ2-2|TRBV5-1|TRBD2|many
CASSLGTSGNTGELFF
TGCGCCAGCAGCTTGGGGACTAGCGGGAACACCGGGGAGCTGTTTTTT
>TRBJ2-7|TRBV5-1|-|few
CASSRSGVGSYEQYF
TGCGCCAGCAGCCGATCAGGGGTGGGCTCCTACGAGCAGTACTTC
>TRBJ1-2|TRBV24-1|-|-
CATSDGTGYTF
TGTGCCACCAGTGATGGGACCGGCTACACCTTC
>TRBJ2-3|TRBV7-3|-|few
CASSLMSGATDTQYF
TGTGCCAGCAGCTTAATGTCGGGGGCCACAGATACGCAGTATTTT
>TRBJ2-5|TRBV7-9|TRBD1|few
CASSLGATGVQETQYF
TGTGCCAGCAGCTTAGGCGCGACAGGGGTGCAAGAGACCCAGTACTTC
>TRBJ2-6|TRBV18|-|-
CASSPLGDGANVLTF
TGTGCCAGCTCACCACTTGGGGATGGGGCCAACGTCCTGACTTTC
>TRBJ1-5|TRBV27|-|-
CASRALDSNQPQHF
TGTGCCAGCAGGGCACTGGATAGCAATCAGCCCCAGCATTTT
>TRBJ2-5|TRBV5-4|TRBD2|few
CASSLLSAGGETQYF
TGTGCCAGCAGCTTGTTGTCAGCGGGAGGAGAGACCCAGTACTTC
>TRBJ1-1|TRBV29-1|-|-
CSARLRDMNTEAFF
TGCAGCGCTCGGCTCCGGGACATGAACACTGAAGCTTTCTTT
>TRBJ2-5|TRBV7-6|-|-
CASSSPPRKETQYF
TGTGCCAGCAGTTCTCCACCCCGGAAAGAGACCCAGTACTTC
>TRBJ2-2|TRBV4-3|TRBD2|many
CASSRGLAGGTGELFF
TGCGCCAGCAGCCGGGGACTAGCGGGAGGAACCGGGGAGCTGTTTTTT
>TRBJ2-1|TRBV7-2|-|-
CASSPSYEQFF
TGTGCCAGCAGCCCGTCATATGAGCAGTTCTTC
>TRBJ2-2|TRBV3-1|-|few
CASSRRLGDTGELFF
TGTGCCAGCAGCCGACGACTTGGGGACACCGGGGAGCTGTTTTTT
>TRBJ1-1|TRBV6-2/TRBV6-3|-|-
CASSSQGREAFF
TGTGCCAGCAGTTCCCAGGGCCGTGAAGCTTTCTTT
>TRBJ2-7|TRBV7-9|TRBD2|once
CASSLLGGGYEQYF
TGTGCCAGCAGCTTACTCGGCGGGGGCTACGAGCAGTACTTC